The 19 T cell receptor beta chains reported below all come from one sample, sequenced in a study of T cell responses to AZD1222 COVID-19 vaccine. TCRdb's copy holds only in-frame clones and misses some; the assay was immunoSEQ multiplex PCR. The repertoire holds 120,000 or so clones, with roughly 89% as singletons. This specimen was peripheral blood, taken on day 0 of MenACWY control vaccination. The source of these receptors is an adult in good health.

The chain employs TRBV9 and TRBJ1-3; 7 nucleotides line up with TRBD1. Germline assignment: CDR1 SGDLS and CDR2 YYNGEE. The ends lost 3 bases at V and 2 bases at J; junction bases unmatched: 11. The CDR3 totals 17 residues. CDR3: CASSEGKTGIAGNTIYF. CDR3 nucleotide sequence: TGTGCCAGCAGCGAGGGGAAGACAGGGATCGCTGGAAACACCATATATTTT.

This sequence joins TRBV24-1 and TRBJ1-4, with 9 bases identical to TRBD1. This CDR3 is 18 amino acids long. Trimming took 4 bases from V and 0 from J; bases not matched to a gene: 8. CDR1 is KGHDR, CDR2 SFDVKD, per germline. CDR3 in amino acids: CATSDPGQGPATNEKLFF. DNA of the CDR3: TGTGCCACCAGTGACCCCGGACAGGGGCCCGCAACTAATGAAAAACTGTTTTTT.

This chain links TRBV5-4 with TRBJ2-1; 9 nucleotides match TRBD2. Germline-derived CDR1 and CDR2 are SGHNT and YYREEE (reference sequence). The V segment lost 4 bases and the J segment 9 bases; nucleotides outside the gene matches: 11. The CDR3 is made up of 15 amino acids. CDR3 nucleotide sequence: TGTGCCAGCAGCCCAGCCAGCGGGAGGATTGGTGAGCAGTTCTTC. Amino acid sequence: CASSPASGRIGEQFF.

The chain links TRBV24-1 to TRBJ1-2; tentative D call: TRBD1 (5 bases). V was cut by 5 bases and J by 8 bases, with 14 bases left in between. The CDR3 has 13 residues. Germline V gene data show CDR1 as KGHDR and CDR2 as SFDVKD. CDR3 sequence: CATSGGRGEGYTF. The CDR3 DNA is TGTGCCACCAGTGGGGGAAGGGGTGAAGGCTACACCTTC.

The CDR3 DNA follows: TGTGCCAGTGGACCCCCTAAGTCAGAGACCCAGTACTTC. This translates into CASGPPKSETQYF. The chain links TRBV19 to TRBJ2-5; D is undetermined. The V gene's germline CDR1 is LNHDA and CDR2 SQIVND (reference sequence). The ends were cut back, 8 bases at V and 4 bases at J, with 14 bases in the middle. This CDR3 comprises 13 residues.

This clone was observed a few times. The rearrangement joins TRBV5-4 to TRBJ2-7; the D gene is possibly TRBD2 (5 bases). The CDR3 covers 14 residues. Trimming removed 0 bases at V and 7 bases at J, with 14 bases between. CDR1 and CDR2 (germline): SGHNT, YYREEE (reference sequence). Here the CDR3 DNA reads TGTGCCAGCAGCTTGGCGGGATCCCTTTGGGAGCAGTACTTC. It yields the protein CASSLAGSLWEQYF.

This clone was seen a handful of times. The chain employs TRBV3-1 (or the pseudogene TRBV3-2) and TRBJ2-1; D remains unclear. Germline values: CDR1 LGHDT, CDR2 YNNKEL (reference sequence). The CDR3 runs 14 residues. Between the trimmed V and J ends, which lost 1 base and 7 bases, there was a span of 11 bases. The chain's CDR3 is CASSQGPGGNEQFF. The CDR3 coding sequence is TGTGCCAGCAGCCAAGGGCCCGGTGGGAATGAGCAGTTCTTC.

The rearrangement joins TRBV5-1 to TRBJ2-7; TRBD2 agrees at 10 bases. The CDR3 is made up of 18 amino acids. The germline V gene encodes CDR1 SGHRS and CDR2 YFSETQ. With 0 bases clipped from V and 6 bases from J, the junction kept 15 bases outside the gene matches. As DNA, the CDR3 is TGCGCCAGCAGCTTGGGTCTAGCGGGAGTGGAAAGACGGGGCGAGCAGTACTTC. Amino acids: CASSLGLAGVERRGEQYF.

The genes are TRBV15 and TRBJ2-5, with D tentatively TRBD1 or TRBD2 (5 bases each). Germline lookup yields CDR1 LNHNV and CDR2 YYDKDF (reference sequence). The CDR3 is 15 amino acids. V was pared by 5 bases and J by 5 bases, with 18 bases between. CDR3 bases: TGTGCCACCAGCGCCTCTGTGAGGGGTTCGGAGACCCAGTACTTC. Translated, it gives CATSASVRGSETQYF.

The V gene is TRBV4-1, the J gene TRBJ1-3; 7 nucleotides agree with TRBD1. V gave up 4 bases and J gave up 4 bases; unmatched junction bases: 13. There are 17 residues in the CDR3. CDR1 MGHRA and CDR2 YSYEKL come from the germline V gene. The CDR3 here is CASSPGLRGRRGNTIYF. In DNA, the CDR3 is TGCGCCAGCAGCCCCGGTTTGAGGGGGCGTCGGGGAAACACCATATATTTT.

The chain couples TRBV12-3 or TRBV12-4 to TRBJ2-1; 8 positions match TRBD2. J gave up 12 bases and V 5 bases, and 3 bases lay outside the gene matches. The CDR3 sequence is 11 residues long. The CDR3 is CASSSGRRQFF. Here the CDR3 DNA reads TGTGCCAGCAGTAGCGGGAGAAGGCAGTTCTTC.

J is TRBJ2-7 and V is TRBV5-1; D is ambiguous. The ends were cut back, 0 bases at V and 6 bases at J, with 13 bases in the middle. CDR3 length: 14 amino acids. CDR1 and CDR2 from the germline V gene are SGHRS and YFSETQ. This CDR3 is CASSLEGPGLEQYF. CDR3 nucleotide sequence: TGCGCCAGCAGCTTGGAAGGACCCGGCCTCGAGCAGTACTTC.

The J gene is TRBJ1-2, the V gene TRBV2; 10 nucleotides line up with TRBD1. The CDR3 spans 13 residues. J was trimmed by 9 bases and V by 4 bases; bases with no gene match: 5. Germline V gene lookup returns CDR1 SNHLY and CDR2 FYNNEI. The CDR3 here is CASSGGTGVRYTF. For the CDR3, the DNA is TGTGCCAGCAGTGGCGGGACAGGGGTTCGCTACACCTTC.

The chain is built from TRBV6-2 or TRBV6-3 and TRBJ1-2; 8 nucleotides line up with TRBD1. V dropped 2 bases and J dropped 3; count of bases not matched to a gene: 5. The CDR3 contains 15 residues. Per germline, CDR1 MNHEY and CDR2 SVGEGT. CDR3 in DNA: TGTGCCAGCAGTTACGGGACAGGATCCTACTATGGCTACACCTTC. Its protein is CASSYGTGSYYGYTF.

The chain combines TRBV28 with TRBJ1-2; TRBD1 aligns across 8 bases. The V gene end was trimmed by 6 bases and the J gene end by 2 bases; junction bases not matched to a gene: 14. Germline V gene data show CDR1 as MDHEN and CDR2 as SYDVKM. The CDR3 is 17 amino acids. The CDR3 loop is CASRVRSGTGENYGYTF. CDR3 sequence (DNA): TGTGCCAGCAGGGTTCGTTCAGGGACAGGCGAGAACTATGGCTACACCTTC.

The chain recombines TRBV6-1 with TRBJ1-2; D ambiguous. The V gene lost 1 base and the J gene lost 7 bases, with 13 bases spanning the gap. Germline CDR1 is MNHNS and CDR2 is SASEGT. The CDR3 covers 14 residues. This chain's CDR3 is CASSEGLVLAGYTF. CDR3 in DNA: TGTGCCAGCAGTGAAGGCTTGGTCCTGGCTGGCTACACCTTC.

For the CDR3, the DNA is TGTGCCAGCAGCACAACAGGGGCAGAGACCCAGTACTTC. It translates to CASSTTGAETQYF. V is TRBV11-3 and J is TRBJ2-5; 7 bases are shared with TRBD1. V was pared by 5 bases and J by 4 bases, with 4 bases of the junction left unmatched. In germline, CDR1 is SGHNT, CDR2 YENEEA. This CDR3 contains 13 residues.

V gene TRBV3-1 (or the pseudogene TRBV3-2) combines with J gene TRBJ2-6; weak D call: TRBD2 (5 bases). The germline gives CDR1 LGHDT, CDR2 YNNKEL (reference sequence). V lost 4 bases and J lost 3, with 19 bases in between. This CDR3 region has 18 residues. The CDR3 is CASSPRQEDLFGANVLTF. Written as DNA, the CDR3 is TGTGCCAGCAGCCCCCGGCAGGAGGACCTTTTTGGGGCCAACGTCCTGACTTTC.

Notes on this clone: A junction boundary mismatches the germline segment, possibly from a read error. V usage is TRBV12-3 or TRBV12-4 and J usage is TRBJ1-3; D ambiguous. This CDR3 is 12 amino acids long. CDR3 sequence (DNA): TGTGCCAGCAGTTTCTCTAGAAACACCATATATTTT. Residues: CASSFSRNTIYF.